The 9 T cell receptor beta chains below come from one sample, sequenced in a study of cytomegalovirus exposure and HLA in healthy donors. Researchers ran the PCR with 60 Vbeta and 13 Jbeta primers. This table comes from immunoSEQ multiplex PCR, and its TCRdb copy is limited to in-frame clones, with some not included. Of some 170,000 clones detected, 72% appear once; the ten largest clones hold around 2.3%. The sample was PBMCs. The origin of the receptors is a human donor in good health.

The rearrangement uses TRBV21-1 and TRBJ1-2; TRBD1 reflects the table's D call only, with no check against the DNA. TRBV21-1 counts as a pseudogene. CDR3 size: 14 residues. The CDR3 region is CASSPRTGRFGYTF. CDR3 nucleotide sequence: TGTGCCAGCAGCCCCAGGACAGGGCGGTTTGGCTACACCTTC.

Turning to this clone: At one of its ends the junction is not consistent with the germline gene, which may arise from a read error. The chain joins TRBV7-9 to TRBJ1-1; the match to TRBD1 covers 7 bases. The CDR3 contains 13 residues. Germline CDR1 reads SEHNR; CDR2 reads FQNEAQ (reference sequence). DNA for the CDR3: TGTTCCAGCAGCCACAGGGGTGGCACTGAAGCTTTCTTT. As protein: CSSSHRGGTEAFF.

J is TRBJ1-2 and V is TRBV19; D is unresolved. There are 13 residues in the CDR3. CDR1 is LNHDA and CDR2 is SQIVND in the germline V gene (reference sequence). Trimming took off 6 bases at V and 5 bases at J, with 13 bases between the two ends. CDR3 nucleotides: TGTGCCAGTAGATCCCCCGGCGGATATGGCTACACCTTC. It translates to CASRSPGGYGYTF.

V gene TRBV18 combines with J gene TRBJ1-1, with D possibly TRBD1 on 6 matching bases. Trimming took off 2 bases at V and 1 base at J, with 11 bases between the two ends. The CDR3 length is 15 residues. Germline V gene sequence: CDR1 KGHSH, CDR2 LQKENI. DNA for the CDR3: TGTGCCAGCTCACCATCGCAGGGGACGAACACTGAAGCTTTCTTT. Translation gives CASSPSQGTNTEAFF.

V and J are TRBV5-1 and TRBJ2-5; TRBD2 matches 12 bases. The CDR3 has 15 amino acids. With 1 base clipped from V and 5 bases from J, the junction kept 3 bases outside the gene matches. Germline CDR1 and CDR2: SGHRS and YFSETQ. CDR3 loop: CASSLLGTSGETQYF. CDR3 nucleotide sequence: TGCGCCAGCAGCTTGCTTGGGACTAGCGGGGAGACCCAGTACTTC.

J is TRBJ2-3 and V is TRBV7-3; 10 bases are shared with TRBD2. With V trimmed by 0 bases and J by 8 bases, 8 bases remained unmatched. CDR3 length: 16 amino acids. Germline CDR1 and CDR2: SGHTA and FQGTGA. This CDR3 is CASSLTPSGGTGTQYF. The CDR3 DNA reads TGTGCCAGCAGCTTAACCCCTAGCGGGGGCACGGGTACGCAGTATTTT.

The genes are TRBV4-1 and TRBJ2-2, with 15 bases that match TRBD2. Per the germline V gene, CDR1 is MGHRA and CDR2 is YSYEKL. There are 20 residues in the CDR3. V trimming: 2 bases; J trimming: 0 bases; junction bases outside the gene matches: 7. In DNA form, the CDR3 reads TGCGCCAGCAGCCAAAGATGGGGACTAGCGGGGGGAACGAACACCGGGGAGCTGTTTTTT. Translating gives CASSQRWGLAGGTNTGELFF.

The chain carries TRBV29-1 and TRBJ1-2, with a possible D match to TRBD1 (5 bases). Trimming stripped 5 bases from V and 6 bases from J, with 16 bases between. The CDR3 totals 13 residues. Germline CDR1 is SQVTM and CDR2 is ANQGSEA. Here the CDR3 DNA reads TGCAGCGTTCGAACAGGCCTTTGGGATGGCTACACCTTC. Translating it yields CSVRTGLWDGYTF. The whole variable domain, filled in from reference TRBV29-1 and TRBJ1-2, reads SAVISQKPSRDICQRGTSLTIQCQVDSQVTMMFWYRQQPGQSLTLIATANQGSEATYESGFVIDKFPISRPNLTFSTLTVSNMSPEDSSIYLCSVRTGLWDGYTFGSGTRLTVV.

J is TRBJ1-1 and V is TRBV27; 9 bases map to TRBD1. V lost 5 bases, J lost 0 bases, and 4 bases stayed unmatched. The CDR3 is 15 residues long. Germline CDR1 reads MNHEY; CDR2 reads SMNVEV (reference sequence). CDR3 DNA: TGTGCCAGCAGTCGATGGGACAGGGTGAACACTGAAGCTTTCTTT. Its protein product is CASSRWDRVNTEAFF.